The sequence of this T cell receptor (beta chain) was determined in a study of blood T cell repertoires in COVID-19. In the authors' methods: Cell counts per sample came from amplifying reference gene primers. TCRdb's table, derived via immunoSEQ multiplex PCR, lists solely in-frame clones and lacks some. V and J calls and clone size are copied from that table; D and trimming were computed from the DNA. The sample has under 200,000 clones, roughly 80% seen once; the top ten hold approximately 5.6%. Participants, about 18 to 90 years old, spanned under 30 US areas. There are 13 residues in the CDR3. The V and J ends lost 5 bases and 5 bases, in that order; junction bases with no gene match: 2. Germline V gives CDR1 SGHTA, CDR2 FQGTGA.

V gene TRBV7-3 combines with J gene TRBJ1-5; 8 bases align to TRBD1. This clonotype was obtained from a woman aged 40 to 50 with acute COVID-19. Sequenced: PBMCs or T cells enriched from blood (not recorded which). Here the CDR3 reads CASSKDRDQPQHF. CDR3 sequence (DNA): TGTGCCAGCAGCAAGGACAGGGATCAGCCCCAGCATTTT.